This T cell receptor (beta chain) is drawn from a study of blood T cells in healthy people across ages. Study findings and constraints: Observed TCR beta diversity per million T cells went down as age went up. This fall followed a roughly linear course with age.

Next came a second PCR, run for about 6 to 11 cycles, which used a sample-barcoded 5' primer along with a J-beta primer mix. Using its own MiXCR run on the 5' RACE reads, TCRdb lists one record per CDR3 protein. The table shows 1.8 million or so distinct CDR3 sequences, with about 39% occurring only once. Of note for this clonotype: What it binds is not known.

The germline V gene has CDR1 SGHRS and CDR2 YFSETQ. The length of the CDR3 is 15 residues. Sequenced input: blood. The source is a human donor in good health. The chain joins TRBV5-1 to TRBJ2-5; D may match TRBD1 or TRBD2 (5 bases each). With the DNA end fitting TRBJ2-7 better, the J assignment may be wrong. CDR3 sequence (DNA): TGCGCCAGCAGTCGGGACCCCGGGGATCTCTACGAGCAGTACTTC. Amino acid sequence: CASSRDPGDLYEQYF.